This TCR beta chain was obtained from a study of CD8+CD57+ T cells in acquired aplastic anemia. About the research overall: Each DNA sample taken from sorted CD4+ and CD8+ cells came to around 3.4 ug on average. Points from the study as a whole: The same twenty-nine CD8+ CDR3 sequences occurred in patients and in controls.

Genomic DNA was employed as the template in profiling TCR beta VDJ and CDR3. TCRdb re-analysed the reads in MiXCR, keeping a single row per CDR3 protein. Here the sample spans 80,000 to 100,000 distinct CDR3 sequences, 55% to 80% being singletons. The sequenced patients had an expansion of CD8+CD57+ cells seen by flow cytometry. A severe acquired aplastic anemia diagnosis applied to all patients. V lost 5 bases to trimming and J lost 4 bases, with 9 bases between them. Germline CDR1 SNHLY, CDR2 FYNNEI. The CDR3 runs to 13 residues. On this clonotype itself: Its specificity is unknown.

The chain has TRBV2 and TRBJ2-1, with a tentative D call TRBD1 (6 bases). The clonotype was recovered from a human donor with aplastic anemia. The specimen was sorted CD4+, CD8+, or CD8+CD57+ T cells (not recorded which) from PBMCs. CDR3 bases: TGTGCCAGCAGTCTAGGACAGTACAATGAGCAGTTCTTC. Its protein product is CASSLGQYNEQFF.